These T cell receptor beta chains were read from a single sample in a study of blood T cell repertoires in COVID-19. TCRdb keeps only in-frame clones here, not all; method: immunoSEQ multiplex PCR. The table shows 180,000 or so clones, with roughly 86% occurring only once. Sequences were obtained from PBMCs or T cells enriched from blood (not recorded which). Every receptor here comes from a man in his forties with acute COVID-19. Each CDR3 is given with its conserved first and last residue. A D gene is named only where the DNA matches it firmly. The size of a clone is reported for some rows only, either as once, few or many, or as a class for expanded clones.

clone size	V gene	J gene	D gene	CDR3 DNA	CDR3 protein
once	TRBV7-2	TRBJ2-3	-	TGTGCCAGCAGCCCCGCCCCCCTCGGTTCGGGCACAGATACGCAGTATTTT	CASSPAPLGSGTDTQYF
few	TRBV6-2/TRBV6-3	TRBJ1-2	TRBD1	TGTGCCAGCAGCGGACGGGACAGGGGTAACTATGGCTACACCTTC	CASSGRDRGNYGYTF
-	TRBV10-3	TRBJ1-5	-	TGTGCCATCAGTGATAGTAATCAGCCCCAGCATTTT	CAISDSNQPQHF
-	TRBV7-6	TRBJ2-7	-	TGTGCCAGCAGCGAATATTCGTCTAGCTCCTACGAGCAGTACTTC	CASSEYSSSSYEQYF
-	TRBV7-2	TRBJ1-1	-	TGTGCCAGCAGTCCGTTAAGGGGACTTGGGGCTTTCTTT	CASSPLRGLGAFF
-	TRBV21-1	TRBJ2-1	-	TGTGCCAGCAGCAAAGGGGAGGGAGATGGATCCTACAATGAGCAGTTCTTC	CASSKGEGDGSYNEQFF
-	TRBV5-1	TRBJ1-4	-	TGCGCCAGCAGCTTGTTAGCAACTAATGAAAAACTGTTTTTT	CASSLLATNEKLFF
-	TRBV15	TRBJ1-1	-	TGTGCCACCAGCAGCGGGCTAGCGGGCACTGAAGCTTTCTTT	CATSSGLAGTEAFF
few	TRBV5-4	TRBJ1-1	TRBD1	TGTGCCAGCAGCCCGGGAGGACAGGGGGTCAACACTGAAGCTTTCTTT	CASSPGGQGVNTEAFF
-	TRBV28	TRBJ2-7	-	TGTGCCAGCAGGCACAGGGCCTCCTACGAGCAGTACTTC	CASRHRASYEQYF
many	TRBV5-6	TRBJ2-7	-	TGTGCCAGCAGCTTGCGGCCGGGGGAGCGGTCGACGTACGAGCAGTACTTC	CASSLRPGERSTYEQYF
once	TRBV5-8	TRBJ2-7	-	TGTGCCAGCAGCCTCGTGGGAGGATACGAGCAGTACTTC	CASSLVGGYEQYF
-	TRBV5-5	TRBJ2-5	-	TGTGCCAGCAGCATGCTGGGTGGGGCAGGGGAGACCCAGTACTTC	CASSMLGGAGETQYF
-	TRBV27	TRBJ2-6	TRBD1	TGTGCCAGCAGTTCCACCGGGACAGTCTCTGGGGCCAACGTCCTGACTTTC	CASSSTGTVSGANVLTF
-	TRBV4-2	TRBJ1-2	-	TGTGCCAGCAGCGGTTTATCCGGGGTGAGAGGGAGCTATGGCTACACCTTC	CASSGLSGVRGSYGYTF
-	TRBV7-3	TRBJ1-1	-	TGTGCCAGCAGCTTAAGAAGTGCGACAGATGAAGCTTTCTTT	CASSLRSATDEAFF
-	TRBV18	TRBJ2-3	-	TGTGCCAGCTCACCTTGGAGGGGAACAGATACGCAGTATTTT	CASSPWRGTDTQYF
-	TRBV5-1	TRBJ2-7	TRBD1	TGCGCCAGCAGCTTAAGGGGGCCCCCTGGGTACGAGCAGTACTTC	CASSLRGPPGYEQYF
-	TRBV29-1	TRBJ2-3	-	TGCAGCGTTGGCGCGGCCCCAGATACGCAGTATTTT	CSVGAAPDTQYF
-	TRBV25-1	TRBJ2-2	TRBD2	TGTGCCAGCAGTGATAGCGGGAGAGGCACCGGGGAGCTGTTTTTT	CASSDSGRGTGELFF
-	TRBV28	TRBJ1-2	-	TGTGCCAGCAGAAACGCCGAAAAGCGGGAGGGCTACACCTTC	CASRNAEKREGYTF
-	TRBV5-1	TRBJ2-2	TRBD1	TGCGCCAGCAGCGGGGGACAGGGGTTAAACACCGGGGAGCTGTTTTTT	CASSGGQGLNTGELFF
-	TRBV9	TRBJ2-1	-	TGTGCCAGCAGCGTAGGTAGACAGACGTTACAGCAGTTCTTC	CASSVGRQTLQQFF
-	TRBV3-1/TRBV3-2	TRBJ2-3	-	TGTGCCAGCAGCCAAGATGACCACTCAACGGGAGATACTCAGTATTTT	CASSQDDHSTGDTQYF
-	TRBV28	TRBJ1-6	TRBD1	TGTGCCAGCAGGGACAGGGGGAATTCACCCCTCCACTTT	CASRDRGNSPLHF
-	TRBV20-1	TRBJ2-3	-	TGCAGTGCTAGTTTCTTTGGCACCTCCCGAGATACGCAGTATTTT	CSASFFGTSRDTQYF
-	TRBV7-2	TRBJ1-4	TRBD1	TGTGCCAGCAGCGTACGACAGGGGGGGATTAATGAAAAACTGTTTTTT	CASSVRQGGINEKLFF
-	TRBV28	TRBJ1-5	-	TGTGCCAGCAGTCCCCGCCAGGCCCAGCATTTT	CASSPRQAQHF
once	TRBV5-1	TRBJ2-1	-	TGCGCCAGCAGCCTCGCGGGTTCCCCCCCGGGAGAGCAGTTCTTC	CASSLAGSPPGEQFF
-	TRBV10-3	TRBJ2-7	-	TGTGCCATCAGTGAGGAGAGTTCCTACGAGCAGTACTTC	CAISEESSYEQYF
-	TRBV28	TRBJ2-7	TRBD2	TGTGCCAGCAGTTTAGGCGGGAGTTCTTACGAGCAGTACTTC	CASSLGGSSYEQYF
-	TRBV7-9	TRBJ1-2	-	TGTGCCAGCAGCTTATCCGAACTTGCTGGCTACACCTTC	CASSLSELAGYTF